The clone carrying this T cell receptor (beta chain) has a single count. These data belong to a study of T cells in narcolepsy. Losses at the gene ends were 4 bases for V and 4 bases for J; bases not matched to a gene: 5. The CDR3 runs to 15 residues. Germline V gives CDR1 SGHNT, CDR2 YYREEE (reference sequence). This table comes from immunoSEQ multiplex PCR, and its TCRdb copy is limited to in-frame clones, with some not included. The sample records tens of thousands of clones, around four fifths being singletons. The chain uses TRBV5-4 and TRBJ2-1; 10 bases fit TRBD2. This TCR derives from a human donor with narcolepsy. Sequencing used CD45RA- memory CD4+ T cells from PBMCs. DNA of the CDR3: TGTGCCAGCAGCCTACGGACTAGCGGTTACAATGAGCAGTTCTTC. Its translation is CASSLRTSGYNEQFF.